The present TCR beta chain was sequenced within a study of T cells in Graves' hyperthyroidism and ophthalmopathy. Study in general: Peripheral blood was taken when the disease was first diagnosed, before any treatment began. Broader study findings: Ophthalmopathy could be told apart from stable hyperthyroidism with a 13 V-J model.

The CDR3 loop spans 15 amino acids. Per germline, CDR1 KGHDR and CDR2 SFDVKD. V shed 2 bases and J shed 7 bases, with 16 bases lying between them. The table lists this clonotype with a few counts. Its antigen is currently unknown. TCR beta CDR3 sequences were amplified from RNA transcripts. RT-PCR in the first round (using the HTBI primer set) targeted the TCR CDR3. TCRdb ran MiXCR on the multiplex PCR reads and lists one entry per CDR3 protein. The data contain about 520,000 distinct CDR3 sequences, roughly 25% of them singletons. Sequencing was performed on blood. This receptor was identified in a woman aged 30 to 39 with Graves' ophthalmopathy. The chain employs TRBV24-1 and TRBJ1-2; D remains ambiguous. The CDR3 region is CATSDSDGVWGGYTF. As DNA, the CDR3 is TGTGCCACCAGTGATTCGGACGGGGTTTGGGGTGGCTACACCTTC.